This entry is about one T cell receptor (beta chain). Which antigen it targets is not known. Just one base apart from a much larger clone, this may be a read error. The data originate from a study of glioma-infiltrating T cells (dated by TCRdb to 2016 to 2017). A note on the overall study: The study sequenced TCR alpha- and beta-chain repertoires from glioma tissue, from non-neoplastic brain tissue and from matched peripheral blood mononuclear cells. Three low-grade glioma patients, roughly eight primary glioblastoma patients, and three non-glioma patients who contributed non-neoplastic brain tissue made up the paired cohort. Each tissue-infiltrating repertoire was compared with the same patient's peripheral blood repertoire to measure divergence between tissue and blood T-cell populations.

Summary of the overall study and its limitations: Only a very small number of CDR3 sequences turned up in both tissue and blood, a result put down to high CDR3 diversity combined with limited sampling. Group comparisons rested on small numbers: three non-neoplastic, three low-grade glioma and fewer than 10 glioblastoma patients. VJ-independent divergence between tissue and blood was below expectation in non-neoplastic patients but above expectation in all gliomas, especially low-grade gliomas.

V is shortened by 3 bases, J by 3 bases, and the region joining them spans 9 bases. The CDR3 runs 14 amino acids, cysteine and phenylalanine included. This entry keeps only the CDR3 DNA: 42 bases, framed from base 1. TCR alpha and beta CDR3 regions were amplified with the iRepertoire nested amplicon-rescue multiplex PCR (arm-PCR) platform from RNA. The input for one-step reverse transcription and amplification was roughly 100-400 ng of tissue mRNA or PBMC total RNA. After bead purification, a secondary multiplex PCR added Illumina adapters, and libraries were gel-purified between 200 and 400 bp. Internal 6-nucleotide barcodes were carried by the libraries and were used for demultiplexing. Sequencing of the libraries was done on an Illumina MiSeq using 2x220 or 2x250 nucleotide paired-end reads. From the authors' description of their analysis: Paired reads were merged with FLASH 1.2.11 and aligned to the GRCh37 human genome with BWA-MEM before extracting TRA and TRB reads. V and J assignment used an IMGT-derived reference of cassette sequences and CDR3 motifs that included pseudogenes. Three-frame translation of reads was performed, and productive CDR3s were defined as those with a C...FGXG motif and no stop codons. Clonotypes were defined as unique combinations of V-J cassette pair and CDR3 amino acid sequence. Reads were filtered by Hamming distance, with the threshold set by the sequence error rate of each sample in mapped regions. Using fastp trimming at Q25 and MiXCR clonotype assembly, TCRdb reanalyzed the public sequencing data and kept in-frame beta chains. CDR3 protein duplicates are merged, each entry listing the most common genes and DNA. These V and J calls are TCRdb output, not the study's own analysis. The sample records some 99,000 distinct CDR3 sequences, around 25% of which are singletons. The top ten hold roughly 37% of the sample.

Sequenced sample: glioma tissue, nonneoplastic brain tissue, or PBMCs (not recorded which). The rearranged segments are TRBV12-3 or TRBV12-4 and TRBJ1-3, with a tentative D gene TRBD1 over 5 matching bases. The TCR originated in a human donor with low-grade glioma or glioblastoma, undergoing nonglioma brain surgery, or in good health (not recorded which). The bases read TGTGCCAGCAGTTTGCTCGGGGGTGGAAACACCATATATTTT. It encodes CASSLLGGGNTIYF.